This T cell receptor beta chain stems from a study of T cell responses to AZD1222 COVID-19 vaccine. Study as a whole: Both about-4-week and about-12-week second-dose recipients were combined. Study results and limitations: Nearly half of spike-specific TCRs reportedly go after variant regions that carry no mutations. The study found vaccine-associated CD4 TCRs spanning spike, dominant at 160-218 and 743-854. Clonal diversity may have been underestimated in mostly white British donors.

In the case of this clone: Its specificity is unknown.

The table came from immunoSEQ multiplex PCR; TCRdb's copy has only in-frame clones and leaves some out. Of some 90,000 clones listed, roughly 88% are singletons. The CDR3 covers 10 residues. Germline V lookup: CDR1 SQVTM, CDR2 ANQGSEA. V was pared by 6 bases and J by 8 bases, with 9 bases between. The sample was peripheral blood, taken on day 0 of AZD1222 vaccination. The receptor's source is an adult in good health. V and J are TRBV29-1 and TRBJ2-3, with D unclear. The CDR3 nucleotides are TGCAGCGTCCTCCGCCTTACGCAGTATTTT. Translating it yields CSVLRLTQYF.